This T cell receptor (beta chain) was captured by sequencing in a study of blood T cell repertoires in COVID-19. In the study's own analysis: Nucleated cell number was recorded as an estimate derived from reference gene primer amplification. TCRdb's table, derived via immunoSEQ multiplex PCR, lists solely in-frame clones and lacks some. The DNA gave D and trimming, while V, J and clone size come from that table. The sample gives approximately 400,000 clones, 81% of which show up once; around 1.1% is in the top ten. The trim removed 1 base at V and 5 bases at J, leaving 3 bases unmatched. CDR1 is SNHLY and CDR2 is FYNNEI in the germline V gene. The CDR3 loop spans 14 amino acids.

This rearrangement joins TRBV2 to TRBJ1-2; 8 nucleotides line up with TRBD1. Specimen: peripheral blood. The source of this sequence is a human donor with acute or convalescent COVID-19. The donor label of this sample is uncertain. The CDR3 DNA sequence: TGTGCCAGCAGTGAAGGGACAGGGAGATATGGCTACACCTTC. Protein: CASSEGTGRYGYTF.